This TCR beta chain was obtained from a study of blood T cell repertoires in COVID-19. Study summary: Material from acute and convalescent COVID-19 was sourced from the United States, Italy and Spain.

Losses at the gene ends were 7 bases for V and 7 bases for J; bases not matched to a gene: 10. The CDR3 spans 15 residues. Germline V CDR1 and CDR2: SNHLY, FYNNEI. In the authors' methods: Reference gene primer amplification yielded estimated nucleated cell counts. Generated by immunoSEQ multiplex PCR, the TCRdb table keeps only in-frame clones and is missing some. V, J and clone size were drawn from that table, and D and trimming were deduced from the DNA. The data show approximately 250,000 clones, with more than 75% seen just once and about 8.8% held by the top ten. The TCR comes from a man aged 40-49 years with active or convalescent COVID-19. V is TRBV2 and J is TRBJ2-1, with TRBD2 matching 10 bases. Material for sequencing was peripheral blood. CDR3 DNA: TGTGCCAGCAATAGGAGGGCTAGCGGGAGAAATGAGCAGTTCTTC. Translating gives CASNRRASGRNEQFF.